The 25 T cell receptor beta chains reported below all come from one sample, sequenced in a study of OX40 agonist ivuxolimab in advanced cancers. Using immunoSEQ multiplex PCR, the repertoire was profiled, and TCRdb retains in-frame clones only, with some absent. The table lists about 140,000 clones, approximately 94% of them singletons. Sequenced material: CD4+ or CD8+ T cells sorted from blood, taken in a trial of the OX40 agonist ivuxolimab. These receptors originate from an adult with an advanced solid tumor such as melanoma, head and neck, liver or kidney cancer.

This chain uses TRBV19 with TRBJ2-2, with D maybe TRBD2 (6 bases). The CDR3 sequence is 16 residues long. Trimming cost V 6 bases and J 5 bases, with 19 bases left between them. CDR1 LNHDA and CDR2 SQIVND come from the germline V gene (reference sequence). CDR3 in DNA: TGTGCCAGTAGCTCCTCCGGGACTGAGGGGACCGGGGAGCTGTTTTTT. Amino acids: CASSSSGTEGTGELFF.

This clone came up a few times. The chain recombines TRBV9 with TRBJ1-2; D gene uncertain. The CDR3 is 13 residues long. Trimming shortened V by 0 bases and J by 3 bases, and 6 bases separated the two germline ends. The germline gives CDR1 SGDLS, CDR2 YYNGEE. Here the CDR3 DNA reads TGTGCCAGCAGCGTAGCGGAATACTATGGCTACACCTTC. Protein: CASSVAEYYGYTF.

The J gene is TRBJ2-1, the V gene TRBV19, with D perhaps TRBD2 (6 bases). The CDR3 loop spans 14 amino acids. V dropped 6 bases and J dropped 7 bases, with 16 bases sitting between them. CDR1 and CDR2 (germline): LNHDA, SQIVND (reference sequence). CDR3 DNA: TGTGCCAGTAGACGGGACTTTGGCCCGAATGAGCAGTTCTTC. It translates to CASRRDFGPNEQFF. Full variable domain (outside the CDR3, taken from reference TRBV19 and TRBJ2-1): DGGITQSPKYLFRKEGQNVTLSCEQNLNHDAMYWYRQDPGQGLRLIYYSQIVNDFQKGDIAEGYSVSREKKESFPLTVTSAQKNPTAFYLCASRRDFGPNEQFFGPGTRLTVL.

The gene calls are TRBV6-1 and TRBJ2-7, with D possibly matching TRBD2 (7 bases). The CDR3 contains 13 residues. The germline CDR1 and CDR2 sequences are MNHNS and SASEGT. V shed 10 bases and J shed 5 bases, with 18 bases lying between them. As DNA, the CDR3 is TGTGCCACCACGAAAAGGGGGGGGCACGAGCAGTACTTC. Encoded protein: CATTKRGGHEQYF.

The J gene is TRBJ2-7, the V gene TRBV19; D gene ambiguous. This CDR3 contains 14 residues. Germline V lookup: CDR1 LNHDA, CDR2 SQIVND (reference sequence). V shed 7 bases and J shed 4 bases, with 17 bases lying between them. The CDR3: CASKGNGPWYEQYF. The CDR3 bases are TGTGCCAGTAAGGGAAACGGCCCGTGGTACGAGCAGTACTTC.

The chain has TRBV9 and TRBJ1-2; tentatively, D is TRBD1 (5 bases). Germline CDR1 and CDR2: SGDLS and YYNGEE. Trimming removed 0 bases from V and 0 bases from J, with 9 bases in between. This CDR3 has 15 amino acids. Here the CDR3 reads CASSVGGAPNYGYTF. CDR3 coding DNA: TGTGCCAGCAGCGTAGGTGGGGCACCTAACTATGGCTACACCTTC.

V is TRBV5-1 and J is TRBJ2-5, with 10 bases aligning to TRBD1. Germline V lookup: CDR1 SGHRS, CDR2 YFSETQ. Trimming at V came to 3 bases and at J to 3 bases, leaving 17 bases not matched to a gene. The CDR3 has 19 amino acids. The CDR3 DNA is TGCGCCAGCAGCTGGAAAGACAGGGGGCCGCGCTCGGAAAAAGAGACCCAGTACTTC. It is translated as CASSWKDRGPRSEKETQYF.

The chain uses TRBV28 and TRBJ2-7; 7 positions match TRBD1. J gave up 4 bases and V 7 bases, and 10 bases lay outside the gene matches. This CDR3 contains 14 residues. From germline, CDR1 is MDHEN and CDR2 SYDVKM. CDR3 sequence reads: CASTHANRGYEQYF. The CDR3 DNA follows: TGTGCCAGCACCCATGCCAACAGGGGTTACGAGCAGTACTTC.

This clone has a single count. The chain links TRBV5-6 to TRBJ1-5, with 7 positions matching TRBD1. Germline assignment: CDR1 SGHDT and CDR2 YYEEEE. Unmatched junction bases numbered 9, after V lost 2 bases and J lost 1 base. The CDR3 length is 17 residues. DNA for the CDR3: TGTGCCAGCAGCTTCGGGACAGTAGGACAAAGCAATCAGCCCCAGCATTTT. Its protein is CASSFGTVGQSNQPQHF.

The V call is TRBV5-1, the J call TRBJ1-2; 8 bases fit TRBD1. In germline, CDR1 is SGHRS, CDR2 YFSETQ. V dropped 6 bases and J dropped 8; count of bases not matched to a gene: 12. The CDR3 extends over 14 amino acids. The DNA of the CDR3 is TGCGCCAGCACCCCGGACAGGGAATCTGGAGGCTACACCTTC. Residues: CASTPDRESGGYTF.

Comment on this clone: At one end, the junction sequence differs from germline, possibly due to a read error. The rearrangement uses TRBV5-4 and TRBJ2-7, with D perhaps matching TRBD2 (5 bases). Per germline, CDR1 SGHNT and CDR2 YYREEE (reference sequence). The CDR3 runs to 16 residues. This CDR3 is CASSQEGVPGVGEQYF. CDR3 sequence (DNA): TGCGCCAGCAGCCAAGAGGGAGTTCCAGGCGTGGGCGAGCAGTACTTC.

The V and J genes are TRBV10-1 and TRBJ2-3, with TRBD2 identical over 13 bases. The CDR3 runs to 19 residues. V was pared by 6 bases and J by 4 bases, with 16 bases of the junction left unmatched. CDR1 WNHNN and CDR2 SYGVQD come from the germline V gene (reference sequence). The CDR3 sequence is CASSRLTSGGSSDSDTQYF. The CDR3 DNA reads TGCGCCAGCAGCCGATTGACTAGCGGGGGGTCTTCCGACTCAGATACGCAGTATTTT.

The genes are TRBV18 and TRBJ2-2, with D unresolved. Trimming took off 0 bases at V and 6 bases at J, with 8 bases between the two ends. This CDR3 is 14 amino acids long. Looked up from germline, CDR1 is KGHSH and CDR2 is LQKENI. CDR3 DNA: TGTGCCAGCTCACCACCGTCAGTGCCCGGGGAGCTGTTTTTT. It codes for CASSPPSVPGELFF.

The gene calls are TRBV6-1 and TRBJ1-2; 9 bases map to TRBD1. V shed 5 bases and J 2 bases; nucleotides not matched to a gene: 6. The CDR3 contains 15 residues. Germline V gene sequence: CDR1 MNHNS, CDR2 SASEGT. The CDR3 loop is CASSTGGEANYGYTF. The CDR3 region has the DNA TGTGCCAGCAGTACAGGGGGCGAGGCGAACTATGGCTACACCTTC.

This clone was seen a single time. The chain links TRBV5-8 to TRBJ1-5; D is ambiguous. The germline CDR1 and CDR2 sequences are SGHTS and YDEGEE. V was pared by 0 bases and J by 0 bases, with 16 bases between. This CDR3 has 18 amino acids. For the CDR3, the DNA is TGTGCCAGCAGCTTGGCCGGCACACAGTCTTATAGCAATCAGCCCCAGCATTTT. This codes for CASSLAGTQSYSNQPQHF.

This rearrangement joins TRBV18 to TRBJ1-3, with 7 bases lining up with TRBD1. Per germline, CDR1 KGHSH and CDR2 LQKENI. The V and J ends lost 3 bases and 4 bases, in that order; junction bases with no gene match: 6. The CDR3 is 15 amino acids. The CDR3 region is CASSPTTGIGNTIYF. CDR3 DNA: TGTGCCAGCTCACCGACGACAGGGATCGGAAACACCATATATTTT.

This rearrangement joins TRBV6-6 to TRBJ2-1, with 9 positions matching TRBD2. The length of the CDR3 is 15 residues. In germline, CDR1 is MNHNY, CDR2 SVGAGI (reference sequence). Trimming took 2 bases from V and 4 from J; bases not matched to a gene: 3. The CDR3: CASSYTLAGYNEQFF. The CDR3 region has the DNA TGTGCCAGCAGTTACACGCTAGCGGGATACAATGAGCAGTTCTTC.

The V and J genes are TRBV19 and TRBJ1-1, with D perhaps matching TRBD1 (5 bases). Looked up from germline, CDR1 is LNHDA and CDR2 is SQIVND (reference sequence). The V end was cut by 1 base, the J end by 5 bases, with 8 bases between. The CDR3 runs to 13 residues. The CDR3 sequence is CASSIGGGTEAFF. The CDR3 DNA follows: TGTGCCAGTAGTATAGGCGGGGGGACTGAAGCTTTCTTT.

The chain uses TRBV7-2 and TRBJ2-2, with D uncertain. This CDR3 region has 13 residues. Germline-derived CDR1 and CDR2 are SGHTA and FQGNSA. The V gene lost 7 bases and the J gene lost 2 bases, with 8 bases spanning the gap. The chain's CDR3 is CASNLPNTGELFF. DNA of the CDR3: TGTGCCAGCAACCTCCCCAACACCGGGGAGCTGTTTTTT.

The chain recombines TRBV6-5 with TRBJ1-2; no clear D. The germline V gene has CDR1 MNHEY and CDR2 SVGAGI. Trimming pared 0 bases from V and 2 bases from J, leaving 7 bases between. The CDR3 covers 14 residues. CDR3 bases: TGTGCCAGCAGTTACTCGAGGTGGAACTATGGCTACACCTTC. It is translated as CASSYSRWNYGYTF.

This chain joins TRBV6-5 and TRBJ1-4; perhaps TRBD1 as D (6 bases). V was trimmed by 4 bases and J by 5 bases, leaving 14 bases between them. The CDR3 loop spans 15 amino acids. CDR1 is MNHEY and CDR2 is SVGAGI in the germline V gene. CDR3 bases: TGTGCCAGCAGTTCTATCGGGACAAGAAATGAAAAACTGTTTTTT. It codes for CASSSIGTRNEKLFF.

This sequence joins TRBV28 and TRBJ2-4; TRBD1 matches at 11 bases. The germline CDR1 and CDR2 sequences are MDHEN and SYDVKM. The CDR3 extends over 14 amino acids. J lost 8 bases, V lost 5 bases, and 5 bases had no gene match. The DNA of the CDR3 is TGTGCCAGCAGTAGCGGGACAGGGGGTGACATTCAGTACTTC. The encoded protein is CASSSGTGGDIQYF.

This clone was recorded only once. The chain combines TRBV28 with TRBJ1-1; D might be TRBD1 (6 bases). The CDR3 runs to 15 residues. The germline V and J ends were trimmed by 7 bases and 6 bases, with 21 bases remaining between them. In germline, CDR1 is MDHEN, CDR2 SYDVKM. The CDR3 DNA is TGTGCCAGCAACCTGCCAGGGGCGTTCATACCTGAAGCTTTCTTT. This translates into CASNLPGAFIPEAFF.

This rearrangement joins TRBV6-6 to TRBJ1-2; D is ambiguous. Germline lookup yields CDR1 MNHNY and CDR2 SVGAGI (reference sequence). CDR3 size: 14 residues. The V end lost 6 bases, the J end lost 8 bases, and 19 bases lay between the germline ends. CDR3 nucleotides: TGTGCCAGCAGCTCTGCAGGACTTGGAGAGGGCTACACCTTC. Translated, it gives CASSSAGLGEGYTF.

The chain employs TRBV14 and TRBJ2-3; 7 bases map to TRBD2. The CDR3 has 14 amino acids. With V trimmed by 6 bases and J by 5 bases, 8 bases remained unmatched. Germline V gene lookup returns CDR1 SGHDN and CDR2 FVKESK. The CDR3, as DNA: TGTGCCAGCAGGCGGACTAGTTTAGGAGATACGCAGTATTTT. Protein product: CASRRTSLGDTQYF.